This T cell receptor (beta chain) was retrieved from a study of shared clonotypes between healthy human individuals. General study points: Clonotypes that were shared across a handful of donors made up 4% to 6% of naive CD4 clonotypes.

Each cell subset's genomic DNA was divided evenly among several immunoSEQ plates. Clones were read by immunoSEQ multiplex PCR, and TCRdb kept only the in-frame ones, dropping some. Of about 230,000 clones listed, 60% to 80% are singletons. This clone was counted between two and nine times. Its antigen is as yet unknown. Germline CDR1 reads SGHDN; CDR2 reads FVKESK. The V and J ends lost 0 bases and 9 bases, in that order; junction bases with no gene match: 9. The CDR3 is 17 residues long. Sequencing used memory CD4+ T cells sorted from blood. Indicated subset: CD45RA-negative fraction. The chain is built from TRBV14 and TRBJ2-1; 12 bases agree with TRBD2. This receptor was obtained from a man aged 25 to 40 in good health. The CDR3 protein is CASSQDLPTSGSSEQFF. The CDR3 DNA is TGTGCCAGCAGCCAAGATCTTCCGACTAGCGGGAGCAGTGAGCAGTTCTTC. Together with reference TRBV14 and TRBJ2-1, the CDR3 gives the full variable domain: EAGVTQFPSHSVIEKGQTVTLRCDPISGHDNLYWYRRVMGKEIKFLLHFVKESKQDESGMPNNRFLAERTGGTYSTLKVQPAELEDSGVYFCASSQDLPTSGSSEQFFGPGTRLTVL.